Included here is one T cell receptor (beta chain) sequence, with context. Method: immunoSEQ multiplex PCR; TCRdb's copy keeps in-frame clones and lacks some. The data show tens of thousands of clones, just under 85% seen once. Stated time point: pretreatment peripheral blood. These data originate in a study of PD-L1 blockade in urothelial cancer. Study background: Blood analysis occurred 3 weeks (second dose) and 6 weeks after treatment start.

The origin of this receptor is a man in his forties with urothelial cancer. The material was PBMCs, obtained around atezolizumab (anti-PD-L1) treatment.

The CDR3 loop reads CAWRAAHEQYF. CDR3 nucleotides: TGTGCCTGGAGGGCGGCCCACGAGCAGTACTTC. The chain has TRBV30 and TRBJ2-7; D is undetermined. Germline-derived CDR1 and CDR2 are GTSNPN and SVGIG (reference sequence). The CDR3 extends over 11 amino acids. V lost 3 bases to trimming and J lost 5 bases, with 8 bases between them.